One sample yielded the 16 T cell receptor beta chains listed below, sequenced in a study of control samples from healthy donors and cancer patients. Profiled with immunoSEQ multiplex PCR; TCRdb holds only in-frame clones, not every one. The data contain 100,000 to 150,000 clones, about 90% of them singletons. Material for sequencing was blood. Receptor source: a woman in her forties or fifties in good health.

This clone was counted once. The V call is TRBV12-3 or TRBV12-4, the J call TRBJ2-1, with D perhaps given as TRBD1 or TRBD2 (6 bases each). V dropped 3 bases and J dropped 8 bases, with 11 bases sitting between them. This CDR3 is 13 amino acids long. CDR3 bases: TGTGCCAGCAGTTTTCTGGGGGGCGATGAGCAGTTCTTC. Amino acid sequence: CASSFLGGDEQFF.

The gene calls are TRBV2 and TRBJ1-5; the D gene is possibly TRBD1 (5 bases). Germline V lookup: CDR1 SNHLY, CDR2 FYNNEI. V gave up 7 bases and J gave up 2 bases, with 9 bases separating them. The CDR3 has 13 amino acids. In DNA form, the CDR3 reads TGTGCCAGCAAGCGGGGCGGCAATCAGCCCCAGCATTTT. This sequence encodes CASKRGGNQPQHF.

The rearrangement uses TRBV5-1 and TRBJ2-7, with TRBD2 identical over 11 bases. This CDR3 comprises 15 residues. CDR1 and CDR2 from the germline V gene are SGHRS and YFSETQ. V shed 1 base, J shed 0 bases, and the junction held 0 bases outside the gene matches. The CDR3 DNA reads TGCGCCAGCAGCTTGACTAGCGGGAGCTCCTACGAGCAGTACTTC. It is translated as CASSLTSGSSYEQYF. The full variable domain, its missing parts supplied by reference TRBV5-1 and TRBJ2-7, is KAGVTQTPRYLIKTRGQQVTLSCSPISGHRSVSWYQQTPGQGLQFLFEYFSETQRNKGNFPGRFSGRQFSNSRSEMNVSTLELGDSALYLCASSLTSGSSYEQYFGPGTRLTVT.

The rearrangement uses TRBV30 and TRBJ1-1; D uncertain. This CDR3 contains 13 residues. Germline V gene lookup returns CDR1 GTSNPN and CDR2 SVGIG (reference sequence). V lost 1 base to trimming and J lost 1 base, with 7 bases between them. CDR3 nucleotide sequence: TGTGCCTGGAGTGAGGGTAGGAACACTGAAGCTTTCTTT. Its protein product is CAWSEGRNTEAFF.

CDR3 residues: CASSIGQTRLLYGYTF. In nucleotides, the CDR3 is TGTGCCAGTAGTATAGGACAGACAAGATTATTATATGGCTACACCTTC. V and J are TRBV19 and TRBJ1-2, with D possibly matching TRBD1 (5 bases). Trimming left V 1 base short and J 5 bases short, with 17 bases between. Germline V gene lookup returns CDR1 LNHDA and CDR2 SQIVND (reference sequence). The CDR3 totals 16 residues. The variable domain in full, completed from reference TRBV19 and TRBJ1-2, reads DGGITQSPKYLFRKEGQNVTLSCEQNLNHDAMYWYRQDPGQGLRLIYYSQIVNDFQKGDIAEGYSVSREKKESFPLTVTSAQKNPTAFYLCASSIGQTRLLYGYTFGSGTRLTVV.

This sequence joins TRBV5-6 and TRBJ2-7, with 10 nucleotides matching TRBD2. Unmatched junction bases numbered 7, after V lost 4 bases and J lost 0 bases. The CDR3 length is 16 residues. Germline V lookup: CDR1 SGHDT, CDR2 YYEEEE. The CDR3 region is CASSATGTSVSYEQYF. For the CDR3, the DNA is TGTGCCAGCAGCGCAACCGGGACTAGCGTCTCCTACGAGCAGTACTTC.

The gene calls are TRBV24-1 and TRBJ1-2, with D hard to call. Per the germline V gene, CDR1 is KGHDR and CDR2 is SFDVKD. V gave up 7 bases and J gave up 4 bases, with 9 bases separating them. This CDR3 has 12 amino acids. CDR3 DNA: TGTGCCACCAGCGACGGACGCTATGGCTACACCTTC. This sequence encodes CATSDGRYGYTF.

The chain joins TRBV6-5 to TRBJ2-1, with 12 bases lining up with TRBD2. The V gene end was trimmed by 8 bases and the J gene end by 5 bases; junction bases not matched to a gene: 7. CDR3 length equals 15 residues. Germline CDR1 and CDR2: MNHEY and SVGAGI. Here the CDR3 reads CASALRLAGDNEQFF. CDR3 sequence (DNA): TGTGCCAGCGCCCTGAGACTAGCGGGGGACAATGAGCAGTTCTTC.

The V call is TRBV5-4, the J call TRBJ2-1; D unresolved. The CDR3 sequence is 11 residues long. V gave up 3 bases and J gave up 10 bases, with 8 bases separating them. Germline CDR1 SGHNT, CDR2 YYREEE (reference sequence). CDR3 nucleotide sequence: TGTGCCAGCAGCTCGAGGACCGAGCAGTTCTTC. This translates into CASSSRTEQFF.

This chain joins TRBV15 and TRBJ2-1; possibly TRBD2 for D (5 bases). CDR3 length: 13 residues. Germline CDR1 and CDR2: LNHNV and YYDKDF (reference sequence). V was clipped by 3 bases and J by 10 bases, with 13 bases between them. The DNA of the CDR3 is TGTGCCACCAGCAGCCTTCGAGGGCACGAGCAGTTCTTC. Amino acid sequence: CATSSLRGHEQFF.

The genes are TRBV7-2 and TRBJ1-3; tentative D call: TRBD1 (5 bases). Trimming took off 0 bases at V and 3 bases at J, with 18 bases between the two ends. The germline V gene encodes CDR1 SGHTA and CDR2 FQGNSA. The CDR3 runs to 18 residues. CDR3 residues: CASSLAGAGLNFGNTIYF. The CDR3 nucleotides are TGTGCCAGCAGCTTAGCTGGCGCAGGGCTGAACTTTGGAAACACCATATATTTT.

The chain employs TRBV6-5 and TRBJ1-2; a possible D gene is TRBD1 (6 bases). This CDR3 contains 15 residues. Germline V CDR1 and CDR2: MNHEY, SVGAGI. Deletions cut 5 bases from V and 3 bases from J, with 16 bases between. In nucleotides, the CDR3 is TGTGCCAGCAGTACCCGGGTAGGGGGGGACTATGGCTACACCTTC. It translates to CASSTRVGGDYGYTF.

The chain joins TRBV10-2 to TRBJ2-7; 9 nucleotides line up with TRBD2. This CDR3 has 15 residues. After removal of 3 bases from V and 2 bases from J, the junction contained 5 bases not matched to a gene. Germline CDR1 is WSHSY and CDR2 is SAAADI. CDR3 nucleotides: TGCGCCAGCAGTGATTCGCGGGGGGGAGCCTACGAGCAGTACTTC. This codes for CASSDSRGGAYEQYF.

The chain's CDR3 is CSVVRVGANVLTF. In DNA, the CDR3 is TGCAGCGTAGTCCGGGTTGGGGCCAACGTCCTGACTTTC. The rearrangement uses TRBV29-1 and TRBJ2-6, with D unresolved. The CDR3 runs to 13 residues. V was pared by 6 bases and J by 3 bases, with 9 bases between. Germline loops: CDR1 SQVTM, CDR2 ANQGSEA.

V usage is TRBV5-1 and J usage is TRBJ2-1, with 10 bases aligning to TRBD2. The V gene end was trimmed by 0 bases and the J gene end by 3 bases; junction bases not matched to a gene: 0. This CDR3 contains 15 residues. Germline assignment: CDR1 SGHRS and CDR2 YFSETQ. The CDR3 DNA is TGCGCCAGCAGCTTGGGACTAGCGGGCTACAATGAGCAGTTCTTC. Its protein is CASSLGLAGYNEQFF. Complete variable domain (other parts from reference TRBV5-1 and TRBJ2-1): KAGVTQTPRYLIKTRGQQVTLSCSPISGHRSVSWYQQTPGQGLQFLFEYFSETQRNKGNFPGRFSGRQFSNSRSEMNVSTLELGDSALYLCASSLGLAGYNEQFFGPGTRLTVL.

The chain uses TRBV5-1 and TRBJ2-3; 7 bases are a match to TRBD1. Trimming at V came to 1 base and at J to 4 bases, leaving 9 bases not matched to a gene. This CDR3 is 16 amino acids long. Germline V gives CDR1 SGHRS, CDR2 YFSETQ. The CDR3, as DNA: TGCGCCAGCAGCTTGACGGAACAGGGGTTTGCAGATACGCAGTATTTT. The encoded protein is CASSLTEQGFADTQYF.